Each of the 3 T cell receptor beta chains below was sequenced from the same sample in a study of ipilimumab plus nivolumab after autologous stem cell transplantation. Measured with immunoSEQ multiplex PCR; TCRdb has only the in-frame clones, and not every one. The sample lists 15,000 to 20,000 clones, about 81% occurring once. This specimen consisted of PBMCs, obtained in a trial of ipilimumab plus nivolumab as post-transplant consolidation. The receptors were sampled from a male donor with diffuse large B-cell lymphoma.

Regarding this clone: Since the CDR3 does not end with the conserved phenylalanine or tryptophan, this likely comes from a read error. The chain joins TRBV6-1 to TRBJ2-7; 7 bases are shared with TRBD1. Losses at the gene ends were 5 bases for V and 2 bases for J; bases not matched to a gene: 9. The CDR3 runs to 15 residues. Germline V gives CDR1 MNHNS, CDR2 SASEGT. The CDR3 region has the DNA TGTGCCAGCAGTCAAAGACAGGGTACCCCCTACGAGCAGTACCTC. Residues: CASSQRQGTPYEQYL.

CDR3 sequence reads: CASSLGTPKKGEAFF. CDR3 DNA: TGTGCCAGCAGCTTGGGGACACCCAAGAAGGGAGAAGCTTTCTTT. This chain joins TRBV7-9 and TRBJ1-1, with D maybe TRBD1 (6 bases). Germline CDR1 SEHNR, CDR2 FQNEAQ (reference sequence). Between the trimmed V and J ends, which lost 3 bases and 8 bases, there was a span of 19 bases. This CDR3 has 15 residues.

The chain uses TRBV28 and TRBJ1-2, with a tentative D call TRBD1 (5 bases). Germline values: CDR1 MDHEN, CDR2 SYDVKM. This CDR3 is built from 13 residues. The germline V and J ends were trimmed by 6 bases and 8 bases, with 16 bases remaining between them. CDR3 region: CASSQRAGGGYTF. CDR3 DNA sequence: TGTGCCAGCAGCCAGCGAGCCGGGGGAGGCTACACCTTC.